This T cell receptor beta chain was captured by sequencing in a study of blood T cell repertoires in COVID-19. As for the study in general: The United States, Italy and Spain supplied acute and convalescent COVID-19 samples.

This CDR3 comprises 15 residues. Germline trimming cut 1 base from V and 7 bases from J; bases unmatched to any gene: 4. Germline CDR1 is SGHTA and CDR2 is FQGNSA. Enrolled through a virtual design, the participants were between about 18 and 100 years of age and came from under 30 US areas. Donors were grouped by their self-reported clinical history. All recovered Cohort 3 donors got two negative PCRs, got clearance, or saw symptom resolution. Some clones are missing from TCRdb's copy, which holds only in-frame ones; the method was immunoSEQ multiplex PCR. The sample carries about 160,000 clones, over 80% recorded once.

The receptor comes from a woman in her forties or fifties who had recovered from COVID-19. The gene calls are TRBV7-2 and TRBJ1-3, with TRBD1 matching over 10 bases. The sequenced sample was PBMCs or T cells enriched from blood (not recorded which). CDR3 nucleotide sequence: TGTGCCAGCAGCTTAGTAGCGACAGGGGGCAACACCATATATTTT. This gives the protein CASSLVATGGNTIYF. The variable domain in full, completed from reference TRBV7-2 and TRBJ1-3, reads GAGVSQSPSNKVTEKGKDVELRCDPISGHTALYWYRQSLGQGLEFLIYFQGNSAPDKSGLPSDRFSAERTGGSVSTLTIQRTQQEDSAVYLCASSLVATGGNTIYFGEGSWLTVV.